These 25 T cell receptor beta chains originate from one sample sequenced in a study of T-cell reconstitution after alpha-beta-depleted transplantation in children. Unique molecular identifiers were used to barcode this TCRbeta library. MiXCR was run by TCRdb on the PCR reads, yielding one entry per CDR3 protein. This sample carries 670,000 or so distinct CDR3 sequences, 10% to 15% of them seen once, and the ten largest clones take 0.79%. The material sequenced was PBMCs, taken before TCRalphabeta/CD19-depleted stem cell transplant. The receptors were gathered from a girl aged 2 to 9 with congenital amegakaryocytic thrombocytopenia, due to receive a stem cell transplant.

This clonotype was seen at least ten times. The J gene is TRBJ2-2, the V gene TRBV29-1, with a weak D call TRBD1 (6 bases). The CDR3 has 17 residues. Germline loops: CDR1 SQVTM, CDR2 ANQGSEA. V shed 0 bases and J shed 1 base, with 15 bases lying between them. This CDR3 is CSVEDHRAGLNTGELFF. The CDR3, as DNA: TGCAGCGTTGAAGATCACAGGGCCGGCTTGAACACCGGGGAGCTGTTTTTT.

Ten or more counts support this clonotype. This chain connects TRBV25-1 to TRBJ2-5; 12 bases agree with TRBD1. The CDR3 has 15 residues. Germline V lookup: CDR1 MGHDK, CDR2 SYGVNS. After removal of 4 bases from V and 6 bases from J, the junction contained 6 bases not matched to a gene. Here the CDR3 DNA reads TGTGCCAGCAGTGCCGGGACAGGGGGCTGGAAGACCCAGTACTTC. It translates to CASSAGTGGWKTQYF.

There are many counts of this clonotype. The rearrangement links TRBV20-1 to TRBJ2-5; 8 bases are shared with TRBD2. Germline CDR1 is DFQATT and CDR2 is SNEGSKA (reference sequence). The CDR3 extends over 16 amino acids. V lost 1 base to trimming and J lost 5 bases; unmatched junction nucleotides: 12. CDR3 protein: CSARGGRLAYRETQYF. The CDR3, as DNA: TGCAGTGCTAGAGGGGGGAGACTAGCGTATCGCGAGACCCAGTACTTC.

This clonotype appeared a few times. This sequence joins TRBV13 and TRBJ2-7, with D perhaps TRBD2 (5 bases). The V gene's germline CDR1 is PRHDT and CDR2 FYEKMQ (reference sequence). This CDR3 is 13 amino acids long. V was clipped by 5 bases and J by 5 bases, with 13 bases between them. The CDR3 loop reads CASSVREGHEQYF. CDR3 nucleotides: TGTGCCAGCAGCGTCCGGGAAGGTCACGAGCAGTACTTC.

This clonotype was observed once. A much larger clone lies one base from this, so it may be a read error. J is TRBJ1-1 and V is TRBV20-1; maybe TRBD1 (5 bases). Germline CDR1 is DFQATT and CDR2 is SNEGSKA (reference sequence). This CDR3 has 14 residues. V was pared by 6 bases and J by 10 bases, with 24 bases between. The CDR3 sequence is CSARQPGPLPVAFF. Here the CDR3 DNA reads TGCAGTGCAAGACAACCGGGACCGCTTCCTGTAGCTTTCTTT.

There are a few counts of this clonotype. The chain is built from TRBV3-1 and TRBJ2-3, with 12 positions matching TRBD2. V trimming: 3 bases; J trimming: 0 bases; junction bases outside the gene matches: 7. Germline assignment: CDR1 LGHDT and CDR2 YNNKEL (reference sequence). The CDR3 length is 18 residues. This chain's CDR3 is CASSHLTTSGSSTDTQYF. For the CDR3, the DNA is TGTGCCAGCAGCCACCTAACGACTAGCGGGAGTAGCACAGATACGCAGTATTTT.

The rearrangement uses TRBV11-2 and TRBJ2-3; no clear D. The CDR3 sequence is 17 residues long. CDR1 is SGHAT, CDR2 FQNNGV, per germline. The V gene lost 3 bases and the J gene lost 1 base, with 17 bases spanning the gap. The CDR3 DNA is TGTGCCAGCAGCTTCTATCATAATGGAGCCCGCACAGATACGCAGTATTTT. It yields the protein CASSFYHNGARTDTQYF. Based on the CDR3 plus reference TRBV11-2 and TRBJ2-3, the full variable domain is EAGVAQSPRYKIIEKRQSVAFWCNPISGHATLYWYQQILGQGPKLLIQFQNNGVVDDSQLPKDRFSAERLKGVDSTLKIQPAKLEDSAVYLCASSFYHNGARTDTQYFGPGTRLTVL.

J is TRBJ1-2 and V is TRBV12-3 or TRBV12-4; no clear D gene. The CDR3 is made up of 14 amino acids. Trimming left V 2 bases short and J 6 bases short, with 13 bases between. The CDR3 region is CASSLHISPHGYTF. The CDR3 nucleotides read TGTGCCAGCAGTTTACATATCAGTCCCCATGGCTACACCTTC.

The genes are TRBV7-9 and TRBJ2-7; no clear D gene. Germline CDR1 SEHNR, CDR2 FQNEAQ (reference sequence). Trimming took 8 bases from V and 2 from J, leaving 13 bases between them. The CDR3 extends over 13 amino acids. CDR3 in amino acids: CASGSLDTYEQYF. As DNA, the CDR3 is TGTGCCAGCGGATCTCTCGACACCTACGAGCAGTACTTC.

This clonotype was counted at least ten times. The gene calls are TRBV5-1 and TRBJ2-1; 9 nucleotides align to TRBD1. With 1 base clipped from V and 0 bases from J, the junction kept 2 bases outside the gene matches. Germline V gene data show CDR1 as SGHRS and CDR2 as YFSETQ. The CDR3 has 16 amino acids. This CDR3 is CASSLNRGPSYNEQFF. CDR3 bases: TGCGCCAGCAGCTTGAACAGGGGGCCCTCCTACAATGAGCAGTTCTTC.

This clonotype was picked up a small number of times. The CDR3: CASSLATGGPNTQYF. The DNA for the CDR3 is TGTGCCAGCAGCTTAGCGACGGGAGGGCCGAATACGCAGTATTTT. This chain joins TRBV7-8 and TRBJ2-3; 8 bases map to TRBD2. Trimming removed 0 bases from V and 7 bases from J; junction bases left unmatched: 6. The CDR3 sequence is 15 residues long. Germline V gene data show CDR1 as SGHVS and CDR2 as FQNEAQ.

Note on this clonotype: A read error may account for a junction end that differs from germline. The chain employs TRBV5-6 and TRBJ2-5, with D possibly being TRBD1 (7 bases). This CDR3 spans 14 amino acids. The germline V gene encodes CDR1 SGHDT and CDR2 YYEEEE. The CDR3, as DNA: TGTGCCAGCAGCTTCAGGGGGGCTCAAGAGAGCCAGTACTTC. It specifies CASSFRGAQESQYF.

This clonotype was picked up many times. The chain recombines TRBV4-1 with TRBJ2-3, with D hard to call. V lost 1 base, J lost 4 bases, and 6 bases lay in between. Germline CDR1 MGHRA, CDR2 YSYEKL. The CDR3 loop spans 13 amino acids. The CDR3 DNA reads as TGCGCCAGCAGCCAAGGCGGTTCAGATACGCAGTATTTT. Residues: CASSQGGSDTQYF.

This clonotype was picked up many times. V is TRBV6-5 and J is TRBJ1-1; no definite D call. The CDR3 spans 13 residues. Germline CDR1 and CDR2: MNHEY and SVGAGI. The ends were cut back, 3 bases at V and 0 bases at J, with 5 bases in the middle. This CDR3 is CASSYQLNTEAFF. CDR3 bases: TGTGCCAGCAGTTATCAGCTGAACACTGAAGCTTTCTTT.

Remarks on this clonotype: One junction end disagrees with the germline gene, perhaps due to a read error. The V call is TRBV20-1, the J call TRBJ2-1; 9 bases align to TRBD2. The length of the CDR3 is 14 residues. The germline V gene has CDR1 DFQATT and CDR2 SNEGSKA (reference sequence). In DNA form, the CDR3 reads TGCAGTGCAAGTAGCGGGAGCTCCTACAATGGGCAGTTCTTC. As protein: CSASSGSSYNGQFF.

V and J are TRBV6-2 or TRBV6-3 and TRBJ2-1; 8 bases align to TRBD2. In germline, CDR1 is MNHEY, CDR2 SVGEGT. This CDR3 spans 15 amino acids. V trimming: 3 bases; J trimming: 4 bases; junction bases outside the gene matches: 5. The CDR3 sequence is CASSYGASGYNEQFF. In DNA, the CDR3 is TGTGCCAGCAGTTATGGAGCTAGCGGGTACAATGAGCAGTTCTTC.

The rearrangement joins TRBV7-9 to TRBJ2-1; D is perhaps TRBD2 (5 bases). Germline loops: CDR1 SEHNR, CDR2 FQNEAQ (reference sequence). There are 16 residues in the CDR3. Between the trimmed V and J ends, which lost 1 base and 8 bases, there was a span of 18 bases. CDR3 loop: CASSLELGFRFDEQFF. The CDR3 DNA follows: TGTGCCAGCAGCTTAGAACTAGGATTTAGATTCGATGAGCAGTTCTTC.

In its sample, this clonotype was seen many times. The chain joins TRBV5-1 to TRBJ2-1; weak D call: TRBD2 (5 bases). Germline values: CDR1 SGHRS, CDR2 YFSETQ. Trimming left V 4 bases short and J 8 bases short, with 13 bases between. The CDR3 totals 13 residues. Here the CDR3 reads CASSLSGPDEQFF. DNA of the CDR3: TGCGCCAGCAGCCTAAGCGGCCCGGATGAGCAGTTCTTC.

This clonotype was found a few times. The J gene is TRBJ2-2, the V gene TRBV6-1; 14 bases match TRBD2. Germline loops: CDR1 MNHNS, CDR2 SASEGT. This CDR3 comprises 21 residues. V was clipped by 4 bases and J by 4 bases; unmatched bases: 17. CDR3 residues: CASSVRDTGLAGGPATGELFF. For the CDR3, the DNA is TGTGCCAGCAGTGTCCGGGACACAGGACTAGCGGGAGGACCGGCCACCGGGGAGCTGTTTTTT.

V and J are TRBV5-1 and TRBJ1-1, with 8 positions matching TRBD1. Looked up from germline, CDR1 is SGHRS and CDR2 is YFSETQ. Germline trimming cut 0 bases from V and 0 bases from J; bases unmatched to any gene: 1. The CDR3 sequence is 15 residues long. CDR3 nucleotide sequence: TGCGCCAGCAGCTTGGGGGACAGGCTGAACACTGAAGCTTTCTTT. Its protein product is CASSLGDRLNTEAFF.

This clonotype has a count of ten or more. The V gene is TRBV10-3, the J gene TRBJ2-1; 8 nucleotides match TRBD2. The junction had 10 bases not matched to a gene; V was cut back by 2 bases and J by 4 bases. CDR3 length equals 17 residues. The germline V gene encodes CDR1 ENHRY and CDR2 SYGVKD. For the CDR3, the DNA is TGTGCCATCAGTGAGCGACCCACTAGCGGAGCGTACAATGAGCAGTTCTTC. Protein sequence: CAISERPTSGAYNEQFF.

This clonotype showed up many times. This chain joins TRBV5-1 and TRBJ1-2, with D possibly matching TRBD1 (5 bases). Germline values: CDR1 SGHRS, CDR2 YFSETQ. The CDR3 is 16 amino acids. Trimming pared 1 base from V and 3 bases from J, leaving 16 bases between. CDR3 loop: CASSLRDGFTDYGYTF. CDR3 coding DNA: TGCGCCAGCAGCTTGCGGGACGGCTTCACTGACTATGGCTACACCTTC.

The chain carries TRBV5-6 and TRBJ2-3, with unresolved D. Germline V gene lookup returns CDR1 SGHDT and CDR2 YYEEEE. The CDR3 length is 16 residues. The V and J ends lost 0 bases and 2 bases respectively, with 13 bases between them. The DNA for the CDR3 is TGTGCCAGCAGCTTGGGGGGTCCCACCCCCACAGATACGCAGTATTTT. This translates into CASSLGGPTPTDTQYF. The full variable domain, with the rest looked up from reference TRBV5-6 and TRBJ2-3, is DAGVTQSPTHLIKTRGQQVTLRCSPKSGHDTVSWYQQALGQGPQFIFQYYEEEERQRGNFPDRFSGHQFPNYSSELNVNALLLGDSALYLCASSLGGPTPTDTQYFGPGTRLTVL.

This clonotype was found many times. The chain recombines TRBV7-2 with TRBJ2-7; D gene ambiguous. Germline CDR1 reads SGHTA; CDR2 reads FQGNSA. Trimming stripped 3 bases from V and 0 bases from J, with 9 bases between. This CDR3 spans 14 amino acids. The CDR3 loop is CASSLLVNSYEQYF. The CDR3 bases are TGTGCCAGCAGCTTGTTGGTCAACTCCTACGAGCAGTACTTC.

The rearrangement uses TRBV28 and TRBJ1-3; D is unclear. CDR3 size: 12 residues. CDR1 is MDHEN and CDR2 is SYDVKM in the germline V gene. V dropped 5 bases and J dropped 0 bases, with 2 bases sitting between them. The CDR3 DNA sequence: TGTGCCAGCAGTGGCTCTGGAAACACCATATATTTT. Its protein product is CASSGSGNTIYF.